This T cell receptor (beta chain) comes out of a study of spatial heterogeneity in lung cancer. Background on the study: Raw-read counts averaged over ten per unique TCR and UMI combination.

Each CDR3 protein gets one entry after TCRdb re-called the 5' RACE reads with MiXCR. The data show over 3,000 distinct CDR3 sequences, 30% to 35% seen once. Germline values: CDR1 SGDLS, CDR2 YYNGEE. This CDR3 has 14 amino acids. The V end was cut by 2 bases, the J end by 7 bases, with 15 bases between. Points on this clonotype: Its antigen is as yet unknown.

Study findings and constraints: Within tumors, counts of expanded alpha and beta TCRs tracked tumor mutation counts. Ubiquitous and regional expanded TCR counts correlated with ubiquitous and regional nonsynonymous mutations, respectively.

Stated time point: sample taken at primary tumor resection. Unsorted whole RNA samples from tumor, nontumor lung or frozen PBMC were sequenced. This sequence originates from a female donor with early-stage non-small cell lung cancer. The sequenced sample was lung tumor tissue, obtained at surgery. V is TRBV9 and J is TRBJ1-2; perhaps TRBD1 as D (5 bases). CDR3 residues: CASSVSRDVSGYTF. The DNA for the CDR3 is TGTGCCAGCAGCGTGAGCAGGGATGTTTCTGGCTACACCTTC.